This entry lists 17 T cell receptor beta chains sequenced from one sample in a study of control samples from healthy donors and cancer patients. The method was immunoSEQ multiplex PCR; TCRdb's version includes in-frame clones alone and lacks a portion of them. The top ten hold 1.5% of the sample, which has about 90,000 clones, over 90% seen once. Sequencing used blood. All receptors come from a woman aged 25 to 45 in good health.

The CDR3 is CASSHTGTSIETQYF. In DNA, the CDR3 is TGTGCCAGCAGTCACACCGGGACTAGCATAGAGACCCAGTACTTC. V and J are TRBV6-6 and TRBJ2-5, with 9 nucleotides matching TRBD2. In germline, CDR1 is MNHNY, CDR2 SVGAGI (reference sequence). This CDR3 has 15 residues. V trimming: 5 bases; J trimming: 4 bases; junction bases outside the gene matches: 8.

The chain joins TRBV28 to TRBJ2-7; D gene uncertain. With 3 bases removed from V and 9 bases from J, the gap between germline ends came to 12 bases. CDR1 MDHEN and CDR2 SYDVKM come from the germline V gene. The CDR3 sequence is 12 residues long. CDR3 residues: CASSLGHGGQYF. The CDR3 nucleotides read TGTGCCAGCAGTTTGGGTCACGGCGGGCAGTACTTC.

This clone was observed a handful of times. The chain combines TRBV7-2 with TRBJ2-3; D call uncertain. Germline CDR1 is SGHTA and CDR2 is FQGNSA. The CDR3 runs to 12 residues. Trimming stripped 1 base from V and 3 bases from J, with 2 bases between. The CDR3 region is CASSLETDTQYF. The CDR3, as DNA: TGTGCCAGCAGCTTAGAAACAGATACGCAGTATTTT.

The count of this clone is one. The chain has TRBV6-6 and TRBJ1-6, with D maybe TRBD1 (5 bases). Germline V lookup: CDR1 MNHNY, CDR2 SVGAGI (reference sequence). The V gene lost 2 bases and the J gene lost 12 bases, with 11 bases spanning the gap. CDR3 length equals 13 residues. The CDR3 DNA is TGTGCCAGCAGTTACGGGTTGGGGGGACCCCTCCACTTT. Amino acids: CASSYGLGGPLHF.

The chain combines TRBV19 with TRBJ1-5; 8 nucleotides match TRBD1. The CDR3 covers 15 residues. The V gene's germline CDR1 is LNHDA and CDR2 SQIVND (reference sequence). Trimming cost V 3 bases and J 7 bases; bases outside gene matches: 8. The CDR3 spells CASSISGTGAQPQHF. The CDR3, as DNA: TGTGCCAGTAGTATTTCAGGGACAGGAGCCCAGCCCCAGCATTTT.

The rearrangement joins TRBV9 to TRBJ2-3, with unresolved D. Germline CDR1 is SGDLS and CDR2 is YYNGEE. Trimming left V 1 base short and J 4 bases short, with 16 bases between. CDR3 length equals 16 residues. The CDR3 reads CASSVIPTEVPDTQYF. Here the CDR3 DNA reads TGTGCCAGCAGCGTAATCCCTACAGAAGTACCAGATACGCAGTATTTT.

Only one count was recorded for this clone. The chain has TRBV6-4 and TRBJ1-4; 7 bases align to TRBD1. The CDR3 length is 17 residues. V was clipped by 4 bases and J by 4 bases; unmatched bases: 12. From germline, CDR1 is MRHNA and CDR2 SNTAGT. CDR3 region: CASSGPDRRSNNEKLFF. CDR3 DNA sequence: TGTGCCAGCAGTGGCCCGGACAGGAGAAGTAATAATGAAAAACTGTTTTTT.

This chain joins TRBV9 and TRBJ2-2, with 9 bases identical to TRBD1. With V trimmed by 3 bases and J by 2 bases, 5 bases remained unmatched. Germline CDR1 and CDR2: SGDLS and YYNGEE. The CDR3 totals 16 residues. This CDR3 reads CASSGKQGANTGELFF. The CDR3 nucleotides are TGTGCCAGCAGCGGGAAACAGGGGGCTAACACCGGGGAGCTGTTTTTT.

This clone is a singleton in its sample. Here the CDR3 DNA reads TGTGCCAGCAGTTCCATACAGGGGAGTAATTCACCCCTCCACTTT. Protein: CASSSIQGSNSPLHF. The chain joins TRBV6-5 to TRBJ1-6; 7 nucleotides agree with TRBD1. The germline V gene has CDR1 MNHEY and CDR2 SVGAGI. The CDR3 length is 15 residues. The ends lost 4 bases at V and 6 bases at J; junction bases unmatched: 6.

The chain joins TRBV30 to TRBJ1-6; no clear D. Germline V CDR1 and CDR2: GTSNPN, SVGIG (reference sequence). The V end was cut by 0 bases, the J end by 7 bases, with 7 bases between. CDR3 length equals 13 residues. The CDR3: CAWSVHQNSPLHF. The CDR3 DNA is TGTGCCTGGAGTGTACATCAAAATTCACCCCTCCACTTT. Complete variable domain (other parts from reference TRBV30 and TRBJ1-6): SQTIHQWPATLVQPVGSPLSLECTVEGTSNPNLYWYRQAAGRGLQLLFYSVGIGQISSEVPQNLSASRPQDRQFILSSKKLLLSDSGFYLCAWSVHQNSPLHFGNGTRLTVT.

The chain recombines TRBV6-2 or TRBV6-3 with TRBJ1-5; TRBD1 might be the D (5 bases). The V gene's germline CDR1 is MNHEY and CDR2 SVGEGT. Between the trimmed V and J ends, which lost 0 bases and 2 bases, there was a span of 17 bases. The CDR3 contains 18 residues. As DNA, the CDR3 is TGTGCCAGCAGTTACTCCGGGACGTCCCATCGGGGCAATCAGCCCCAGCATTTT. Translation: CASSYSGTSHRGNQPQHF.

The chain recombines TRBV7-8 with TRBJ1-2; D is possibly TRBD1 (5 bases). This CDR3 is built from 14 residues. CDR1 is SGHVS, CDR2 FQNEAQ, per germline. V was clipped by 1 base and J by 2 bases, with 8 bases between them. CDR3 residues: CASSLGQRNYGYTF. The CDR3, as DNA: TGTGCCAGCAGCTTAGGACAGCGGAACTATGGCTACACCTTC. The complete variable domain, with remaining parts taken from reference TRBV7-8 and TRBJ1-2, reads GAGVSQSPRYKVAKRGQDVALRCDPISGHVSLFWYQQALGQGPEFLTYFQNEAQLDKSGLPSDRFFAERPEGSVSTLKIQRTQQEDSAVYLCASSLGQRNYGYTFGSGTRLTVV.

The chain links TRBV5-8 to TRBJ1-2; D perhaps matches TRBD1 (5 bases). Trimming stripped 1 base from V and 1 base from J, with 17 bases between. Germline V gene sequence: CDR1 SGHTS, CDR2 YDEGEE. This CDR3 is built from 17 residues. This chain's CDR3 is CASSLKVRRTHNYGYTF. The CDR3 region has the DNA TGTGCCAGCAGCTTGAAAGTTCGGCGGACACATAACTATGGCTACACCTTC.

The rearrangement joins TRBV12-3 or TRBV12-4 to TRBJ1-5; D unresolved. Trimming cost V 2 bases and J 4 bases, with 6 bases left between them. The CDR3 totals 13 residues. CDR3 coding DNA: TGTGCCAGCAGTTTAAACAGAAATCAGCCCCAGCATTTT. Protein product: CASSLNRNQPQHF.

This chain links TRBV12-3 or TRBV12-4 with TRBJ1-6; no clear D. V was shortened by 6 bases and J by 10 bases, with 13 bases between the two germline ends. The CDR3 runs 13 residues. The CDR3 DNA is TGTGCCAGCAGACCGACTCCCGGCTCACCCCTCCACTTT. Its translation is CASRPTPGSPLHF.

J is TRBJ2-7 and V is TRBV5-1; D is unclear. Trimming cost V 4 bases and J 5 bases, with 16 bases left between them. Germline V CDR1 and CDR2: SGHRS, YFSETQ. This CDR3 is built from 14 residues. DNA for the CDR3: TGCGCCAGCAGCCCGTATTCACGGCAGCACGAGCAGTACTTC. Protein: CASSPYSRQHEQYF.

The genes are TRBV7-9 and TRBJ1-5, with D unresolved. V lost 1 base to trimming and J lost 5 bases, with 6 bases between them. The CDR3 runs 13 residues. Per the germline V gene, CDR1 is SEHNR and CDR2 is FQNEAQ (reference sequence). The CDR3 region is CASSLGSDQPQHF. The CDR3 DNA is TGTGCCAGCAGCTTAGGTTCCGATCAGCCCCAGCATTTT.